Listed here are 18 T cell receptor beta chains from one sample, sequenced in a study of spatial heterogeneity in lung cancer. TCRdb re-derived calls from the 5' RACE reads in MiXCR, one entry per CDR3 protein. The repertoire has around 48,000 distinct CDR3 sequences, approximately 5.3% of them found once; the top ten carry over 8.5%. Time point specified: sample taken at primary tumor resection. The sequences come from PBMCs, collected at surgery. These receptors all stem from a male donor with early-stage non-small cell lung cancer.

This clonotype was recorded at least ten times. The chain joins TRBV2 to TRBJ2-1; D might be TRBD1 (6 bases). The CDR3 runs to 12 residues. The V gene's germline CDR1 is SNHLY and CDR2 FYNNEI. The V end lost 5 bases, the J end lost 8 bases, and 10 bases lay between the germline ends. The CDR3 sequence: CASSHEGDEQFF. CDR3 in DNA: TGTGCCAGCAGTCACGAGGGGGATGAGCAGTTCTTC.

This clonotype was found many times. As DNA, the CDR3 is TGTGCCAGCAGTTCCGGGAGAACAACCTACGAGCAGTACTTC. Its protein product is CASSSGRTTYEQYF. The chain couples TRBV2 to TRBJ2-7, with D possibly matching TRBD2 (6 bases). From germline, CDR1 is SNHLY and CDR2 FYNNEI. This CDR3 has 14 residues. V shed 5 bases and J shed 2 bases, with 13 bases lying between them.

The chain links TRBV6-2 or TRBV6-3 to TRBJ2-5; 8 positions match TRBD2. V shed 6 bases and J 4 bases; nucleotides not matched to a gene: 10. CDR1 MNHEY and CDR2 SVGEGT come from the germline V gene. The CDR3 is 15 amino acids. CDR3 DNA sequence: TGTGCCAGCAGCCAGTTGTTGGCGGGAGGAGAGACCCAGTACTTC. Encoded protein: CASSQLLAGGETQYF.

This clonotype was found many times. The chain links TRBV6-2 or TRBV6-3 to TRBJ2-5, with 13 bases aligning to TRBD2. V lost 6 bases and J lost 7; bases outside the gene matches: 5. The V gene's germline CDR1 is MNHEY and CDR2 SVGEGT. This CDR3 region has 14 residues. The CDR3 sequence: CASSGLAGARTQYF. In DNA form, the CDR3 reads TGTGCCAGCAGCGGACTAGCGGGAGCGAGGACCCAGTACTTC.

The chain has TRBV6-2 or TRBV6-3 and TRBJ1-1; a possible D gene is TRBD1 (5 bases). The CDR3 is 14 residues long. The V end lost 7 bases, the J end lost 5 bases, and 17 bases lay between the germline ends. Germline V gene sequence: CDR1 MNHEY, CDR2 SVGEGT. The CDR3 reads CASTDAGLRTEAFF. The CDR3 DNA is TGTGCCAGCACCGACGCAGGGCTGAGGACTGAAGCTTTCTTT.

This clonotype showed up many times. For the CDR3, the DNA is TGTGCCTGGAGTGTATTGTGGGGCGCAGGGCACAAATCACCCCTCCACTTT. This encodes CAWSVLWGAGHKSPLHF. V usage is TRBV30 and J usage is TRBJ1-6; D perhaps matches TRBD1 (5 bases). Germline CDR1 is GTSNPN and CDR2 is SVGIG (reference sequence). The V end was cut by 0 bases, the J end by 10 bases, with 22 bases between. This CDR3 has 17 residues.

This clonotype has a handful of counts. V gene TRBV6-5 combines with J gene TRBJ2-1; unclear D gene. The germline V gene has CDR1 MNHEY and CDR2 SVGAGI. CDR3 length equals 15 residues. V dropped 6 bases and J dropped 0 bases, with 12 bases sitting between them. CDR3 in amino acids: CASSLTQSSYNEQFF. Here the CDR3 DNA reads TGTGCCAGCAGCCTTACACAGAGCTCCTACAATGAGCAGTTCTTC.

Ten or more counts support this clonotype. The chain joins TRBV18 to TRBJ1-2; D not resolved. CDR3 length equals 13 residues. Trimming pared 1 base from V and 2 bases from J, leaving 5 bases between. Germline loops: CDR1 KGHSH, CDR2 LQKENI. The CDR3 is CASSPQENYGYTF. DNA of the CDR3: TGTGCCAGCTCACCACAGGAGAACTATGGCTACACCTTC.

This clonotype was detected ten times or more. The chain links TRBV24-1 to TRBJ2-1; TRBD2 agrees at 14 bases. The CDR3 runs to 17 residues. V trimming: 4 bases; J trimming: 8 bases; junction bases outside the gene matches: 9. CDR1 is KGHDR and CDR2 is SFDVKD in the germline V gene. The CDR3 loop is CATSDPGTSGSPHEQFF. CDR3 in DNA: TGTGCCACCAGTGACCCCGGGACTAGCGGGAGTCCCCATGAGCAGTTCTTC.

The sample holds many counts of this clonotype. The chain has TRBV7-2 and TRBJ2-7, with D hard to call. The V gene's germline CDR1 is SGHTA and CDR2 FQGNSA. Trimming took off 2 bases at V and 6 bases at J, with 8 bases between the two ends. The CDR3 spans 12 residues. This CDR3 reads CASSLRGLEQYF. In DNA, the CDR3 is TGTGCCAGCAGCTTACGCGGCCTCGAGCAGTACTTC. The full variable domain, with the rest looked up from reference TRBV7-2 and TRBJ2-7, is GAGVSQSPSNKVTEKGKDVELRCDPISGHTALYWYRQSLGQGLEFLIYFQGNSAPDKSGLPSDRFSAERTGGSVSTLTIQRTQQEDSAVYLCASSLRGLEQYFGPGTRLTVT.

For this clonotype: Possible read error: a much larger clone is one base away. J is TRBJ2-1 and V is TRBV3-1; 14 nucleotides align to TRBD2. The V gene's germline CDR1 is LGHDT and CDR2 YNNKEL (reference sequence). The CDR3 has 17 residues. CDR3 nucleotide sequence: TGTGCCAGCAACCAACCGGGACTAGCGGGAGTCCGGGGTGAGCAGTTCTTC. It codes for CASNQPGLAGVRGEQFF.

This clonotype was seen repeatedly, ten times or more. The J gene is TRBJ1-2, the V gene TRBV18, with a tentative D call TRBD1 (5 bases). The CDR3 is 17 amino acids. Trimming left V 6 bases short and J 0 bases short, with 20 bases between. The germline gives CDR1 KGHSH, CDR2 LQKENI. DNA for the CDR3: TGTGCCAGCTCCCACAGGTTGGCGACCTCCACTAACTATGGCTACACCTTC. As protein: CASSHRLATSTNYGYTF.

This clonotype was recorded many times. The chain is built from TRBV6-1 and TRBJ2-7, with D tentatively TRBD2 (7 bases). Germline CDR1 is MNHNS and CDR2 is SASEGT. The germline V and J ends were trimmed by 11 bases and 4 bases, with 24 bases remaining between them. The CDR3 is 15 amino acids. Here the CDR3 DNA reads TGTGCCGGCAAAAAGGGGGAGGGTGTAGCGTACGAGCAGTACTTC. Translated: CAGKKGEGVAYEQYF.

This clonotype was recorded many times. This chain uses TRBV3-1 with TRBJ2-7, with a possible D match to TRBD2 (7 bases). There are 14 residues in the CDR3. The germline V gene encodes CDR1 LGHDT and CDR2 YNNKEL (reference sequence). V was cut by 6 bases and J by 5 bases, with 17 bases left in between. The DNA for the CDR3 is TGTGCCAGCAGTATCACCGCGGGGGACAACGAGCAGTACTTC. Its translation: CASSITAGDNEQYF.

This clonotype was recorded many times. J is TRBJ2-3 and V is TRBV6-5; D ambiguous. This CDR3 contains 14 residues. The V gene's germline CDR1 is MNHEY and CDR2 SVGAGI. V was shortened by 5 bases and J by 1 base, with 10 bases between the two germline ends. The CDR3 bases are TGTGCCAGCAGTGAGACCTTGGGCACAGATACGCAGTATTTT. It codes for CASSETLGTDTQYF.

This clonotype was observed at least ten times. The rearrangement links TRBV9 to TRBJ2-2; 8 bases line up with TRBD2. With V trimmed by 3 bases and J by 6 bases, 7 bases remained unmatched. The CDR3 length is 15 residues. Germline CDR1 is SGDLS and CDR2 is YYNGEE. In DNA, the CDR3 is TGTGCCAGCAGCGAGGGAGCGGGGGCCGCCGGGGAGCTGTTTTTT. It translates to CASSEGAGAAGELFF.

The sample holds a few counts of this clonotype. V gene TRBV6-5 combines with J gene TRBJ2-3; 7 bases map to TRBD1. Trimming cost V 6 bases and J 6 bases; bases outside gene matches: 6. This CDR3 is 13 amino acids long. Per germline, CDR1 MNHEY and CDR2 SVGAGI. In DNA form, the CDR3 reads TGTGCCAGCAGAATACAGGGGCGGGATACGCAGTATTTT. Translation gives CASRIQGRDTQYF.

The rearrangement links TRBV12-3 or TRBV12-4 to TRBJ2-3, with D hard to call. The V end was cut by 1 base, the J end by 4 bases, with 9 bases between. This CDR3 is 14 amino acids long. DNA for the CDR3: TGTGCCAGCAGTTTAGGTCCGGGCTCAGATACGCAGTATTTT. Translating it yields CASSLGPGSDTQYF.